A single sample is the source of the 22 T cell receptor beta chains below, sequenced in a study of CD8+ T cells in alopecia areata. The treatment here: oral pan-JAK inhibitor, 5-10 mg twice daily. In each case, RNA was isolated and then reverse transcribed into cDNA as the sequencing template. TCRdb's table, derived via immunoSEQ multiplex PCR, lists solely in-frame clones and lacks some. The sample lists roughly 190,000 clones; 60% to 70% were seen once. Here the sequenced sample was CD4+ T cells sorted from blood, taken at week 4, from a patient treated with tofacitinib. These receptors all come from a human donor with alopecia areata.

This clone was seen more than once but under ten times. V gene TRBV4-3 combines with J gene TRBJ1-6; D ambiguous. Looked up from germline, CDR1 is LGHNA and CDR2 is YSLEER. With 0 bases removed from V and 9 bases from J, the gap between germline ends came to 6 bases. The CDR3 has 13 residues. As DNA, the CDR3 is TGCGCCAGCAGCCAAGATTCCGTTTCACCCCTCCACTTT. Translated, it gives CASSQDSVSPLHF.

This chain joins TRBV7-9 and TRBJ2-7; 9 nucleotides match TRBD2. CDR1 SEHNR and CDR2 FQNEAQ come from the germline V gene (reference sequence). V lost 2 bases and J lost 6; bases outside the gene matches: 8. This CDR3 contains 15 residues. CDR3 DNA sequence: TGTGCCAGCAGCTTAAGGGGACTAGCAACGGGCGAGCAGTACTTC. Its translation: CASSLRGLATGEQYF.

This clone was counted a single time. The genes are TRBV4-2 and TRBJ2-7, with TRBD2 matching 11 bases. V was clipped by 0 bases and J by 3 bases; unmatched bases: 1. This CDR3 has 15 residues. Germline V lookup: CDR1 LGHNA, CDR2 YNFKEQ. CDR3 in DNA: TGTGCCAGCAGCCAAGATGGGACTAGCGGCTACGAGCAGTACTTC. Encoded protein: CASSQDGTSGYEQYF.

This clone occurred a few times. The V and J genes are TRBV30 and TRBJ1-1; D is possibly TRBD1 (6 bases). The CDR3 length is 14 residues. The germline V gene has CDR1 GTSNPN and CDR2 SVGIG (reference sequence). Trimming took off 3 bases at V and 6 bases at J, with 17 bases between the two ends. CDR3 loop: CAWRSGTTVAEAFF. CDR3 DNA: TGTGCCTGGAGATCGGGGACAACGGTTGCTGAAGCTTTCTTT.

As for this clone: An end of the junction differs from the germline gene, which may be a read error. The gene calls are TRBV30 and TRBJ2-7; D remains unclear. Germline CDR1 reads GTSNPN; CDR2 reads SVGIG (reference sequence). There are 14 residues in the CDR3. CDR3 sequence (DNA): TGTGCCTGGAGAGAAGCCGGGCCCCTGGCTGAGCAACACTTC. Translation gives CAWREAGPLAEQHF.

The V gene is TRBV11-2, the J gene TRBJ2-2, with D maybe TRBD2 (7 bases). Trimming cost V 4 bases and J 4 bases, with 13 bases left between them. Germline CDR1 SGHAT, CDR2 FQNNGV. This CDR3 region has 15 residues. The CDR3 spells CASSSTGGPTGELFF. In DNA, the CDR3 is TGTGCCAGCAGCTCCACGGGGGGCCCCACCGGGGAGCTGTTTTTT.

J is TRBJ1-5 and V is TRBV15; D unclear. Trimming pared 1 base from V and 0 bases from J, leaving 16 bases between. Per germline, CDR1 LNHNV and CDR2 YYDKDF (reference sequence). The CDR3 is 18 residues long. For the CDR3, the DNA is TGTGCCACCAGCAGAGGAGGTACAACAGACAATAGCAATCAGCCCCAGCATTTT. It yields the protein CATSRGGTTDNSNQPQHF.

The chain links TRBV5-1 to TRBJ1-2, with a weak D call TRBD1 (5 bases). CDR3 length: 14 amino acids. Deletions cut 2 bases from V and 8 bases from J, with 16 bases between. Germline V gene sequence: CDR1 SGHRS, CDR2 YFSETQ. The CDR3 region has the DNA TGCGCCAGCAGCTTTTGGGGCAGGGAGGAAGGCTACACCTTC. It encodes CASSFWGREEGYTF.

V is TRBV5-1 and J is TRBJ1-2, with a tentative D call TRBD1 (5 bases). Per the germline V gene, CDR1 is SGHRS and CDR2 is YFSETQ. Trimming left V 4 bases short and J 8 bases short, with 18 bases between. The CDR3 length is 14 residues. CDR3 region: CASSPQAGGSGYTF. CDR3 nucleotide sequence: TGCGCCAGCAGCCCCCAGGCGGGGGGTAGCGGCTACACCTTC. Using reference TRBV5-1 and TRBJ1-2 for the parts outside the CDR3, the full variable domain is KAGVTQTPRYLIKTRGQQVTLSCSPISGHRSVSWYQQTPGQGLQFLFEYFSETQRNKGNFPGRFSGRQFSNSRSEMNVSTLELGDSALYLCASSPQAGGSGYTFGSGTRLTVV.

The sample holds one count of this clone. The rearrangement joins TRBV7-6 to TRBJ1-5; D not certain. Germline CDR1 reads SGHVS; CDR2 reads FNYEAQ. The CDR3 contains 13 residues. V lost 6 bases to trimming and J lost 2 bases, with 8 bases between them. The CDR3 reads CASSPSGNQPQHF. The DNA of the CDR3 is TGTGCCAGCAGTCCCTCGGGCAATCAGCCCCAGCATTTT.

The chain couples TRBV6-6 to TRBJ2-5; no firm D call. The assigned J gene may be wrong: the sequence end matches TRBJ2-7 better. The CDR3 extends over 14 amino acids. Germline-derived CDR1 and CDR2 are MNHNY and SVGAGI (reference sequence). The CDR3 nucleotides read TGTGCCAGCAGTACAAACAGAAACGGGTACGAGCAGTACTTC. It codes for CASSTNRNGYEQYF.

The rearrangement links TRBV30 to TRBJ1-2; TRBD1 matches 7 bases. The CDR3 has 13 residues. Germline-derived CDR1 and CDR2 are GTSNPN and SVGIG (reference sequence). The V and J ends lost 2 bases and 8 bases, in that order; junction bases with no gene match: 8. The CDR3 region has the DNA TGTGCCTGGAGTTCGACCCGACAGGGCGGCTACACCTTC. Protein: CAWSSTRQGGYTF.

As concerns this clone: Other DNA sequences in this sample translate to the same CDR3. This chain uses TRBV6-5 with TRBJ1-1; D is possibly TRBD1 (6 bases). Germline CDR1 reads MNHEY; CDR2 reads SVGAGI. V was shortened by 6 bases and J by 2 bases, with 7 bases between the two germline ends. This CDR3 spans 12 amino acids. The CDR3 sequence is CASSRGNTEAFF. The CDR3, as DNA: TGTGCCAGCAGCAGGGGTAACACTGAAGCTTTCTTT.

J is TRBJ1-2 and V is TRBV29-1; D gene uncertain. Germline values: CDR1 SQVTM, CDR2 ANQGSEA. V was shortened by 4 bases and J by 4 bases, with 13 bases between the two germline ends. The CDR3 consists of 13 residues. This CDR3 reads CSVAWGGSYGYTF. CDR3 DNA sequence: TGCAGCGTTGCCTGGGGAGGGAGCTATGGCTACACCTTC.

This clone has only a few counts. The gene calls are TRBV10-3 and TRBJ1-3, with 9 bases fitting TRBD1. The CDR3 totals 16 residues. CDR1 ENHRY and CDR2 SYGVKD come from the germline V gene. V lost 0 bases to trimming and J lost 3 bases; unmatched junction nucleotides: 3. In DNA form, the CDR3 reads TGTGCCATCAGTGAGTCCGGACAGGGGAATGGAAACACCATATATTTT. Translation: CAISESGQGNGNTIYF.

The CDR3 DNA reads as TGTGCCTGGAGCGATTCCGGGACCTATGGCTACACCTTC. Amino acid sequence: CAWSDSGTYGYTF. The chain carries TRBV30 and TRBJ1-2, with D perhaps TRBD1 (5 bases). The CDR3 is 13 residues long. Germline CDR1 GTSNPN, CDR2 SVGIG (reference sequence). The V gene lost 3 bases and the J gene lost 4 bases, with 12 bases spanning the gap.

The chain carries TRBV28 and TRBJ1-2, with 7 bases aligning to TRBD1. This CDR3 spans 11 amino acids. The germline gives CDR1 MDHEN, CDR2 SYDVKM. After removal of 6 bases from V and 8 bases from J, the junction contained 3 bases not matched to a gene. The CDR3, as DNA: TGTGCCAGCAGGAGACAGGGCGGCTACACCTTC. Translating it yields CASRRQGGYTF.

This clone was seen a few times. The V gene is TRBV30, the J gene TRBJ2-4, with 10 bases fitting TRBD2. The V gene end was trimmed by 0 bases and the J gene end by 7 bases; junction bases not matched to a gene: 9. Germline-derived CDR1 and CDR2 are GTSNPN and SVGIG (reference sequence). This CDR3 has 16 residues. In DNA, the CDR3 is TGTGCCTGGAGTGTTGGTCTAGCGGGGGCTGGGAACATTCAGTACTTC. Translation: CAWSVGLAGAGNIQYF.

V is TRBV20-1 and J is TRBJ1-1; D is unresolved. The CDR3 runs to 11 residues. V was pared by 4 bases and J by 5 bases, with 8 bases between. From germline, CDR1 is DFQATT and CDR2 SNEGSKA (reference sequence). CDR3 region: CSAMGGTEAFF. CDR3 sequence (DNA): TGCAGTGCTATGGGTGGTACTGAAGCTTTCTTT.

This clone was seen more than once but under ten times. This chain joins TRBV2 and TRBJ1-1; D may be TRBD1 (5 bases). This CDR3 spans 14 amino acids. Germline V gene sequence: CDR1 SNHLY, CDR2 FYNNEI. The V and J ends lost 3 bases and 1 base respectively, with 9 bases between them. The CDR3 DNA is TGTGCCAGCAGTGATGGGGCGGGGAACACTGAAGCTTTCTTT. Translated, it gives CASSDGAGNTEAFF.

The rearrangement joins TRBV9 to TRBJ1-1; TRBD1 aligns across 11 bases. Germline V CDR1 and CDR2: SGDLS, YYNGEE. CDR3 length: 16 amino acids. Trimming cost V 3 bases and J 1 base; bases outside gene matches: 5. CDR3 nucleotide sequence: TGTGCCAGCAGCGCTGGGACAGGGGGTGCGAACACTGAAGCTTTCTTT. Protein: CASSAGTGGANTEAFF.

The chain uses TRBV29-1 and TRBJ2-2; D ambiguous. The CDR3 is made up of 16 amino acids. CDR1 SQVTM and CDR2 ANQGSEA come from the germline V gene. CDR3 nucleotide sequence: TGCACCCCCTCCCGGCACGCTAGTTATTTAACCGGGGAGCTGTTTTTT. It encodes CTPSRHASYLTGELFF.